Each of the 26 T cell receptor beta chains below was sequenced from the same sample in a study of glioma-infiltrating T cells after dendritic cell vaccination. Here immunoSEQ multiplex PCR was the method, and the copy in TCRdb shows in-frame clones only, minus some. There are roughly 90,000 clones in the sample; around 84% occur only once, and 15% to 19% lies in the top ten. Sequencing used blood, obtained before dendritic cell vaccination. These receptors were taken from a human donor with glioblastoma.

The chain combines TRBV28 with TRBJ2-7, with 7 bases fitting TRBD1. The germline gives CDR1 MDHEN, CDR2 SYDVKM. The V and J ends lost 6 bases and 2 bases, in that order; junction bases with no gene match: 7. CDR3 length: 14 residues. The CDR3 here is CASRPGTVAYEQYF. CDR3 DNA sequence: TGTGCCAGCAGGCCAGGGACAGTAGCCTACGAGCAGTACTTC.

The CDR3 sequence: CASSEVLGRGEEKLFF. Here the CDR3 DNA reads TGTGCCAGCAGTGAAGTGCTAGGCAGGGGTGAGGAAAAACTGTTTTTT. This chain joins TRBV6-1 and TRBJ1-4; D might be TRBD1 (6 bases). Germline loops: CDR1 MNHNS, CDR2 SASEGT. The CDR3 totals 16 residues. The V end lost 1 base, the J end lost 8 bases, and 17 bases lay between the germline ends.

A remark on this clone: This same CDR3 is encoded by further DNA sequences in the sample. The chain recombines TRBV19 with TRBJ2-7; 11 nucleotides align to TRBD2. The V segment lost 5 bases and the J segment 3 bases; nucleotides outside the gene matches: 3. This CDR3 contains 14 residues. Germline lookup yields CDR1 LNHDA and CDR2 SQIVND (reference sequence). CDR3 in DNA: TGTGCCAGTAGTCCCGGGACTAGCGGCTACGAGCAGTACTTC. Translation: CASSPGTSGYEQYF.

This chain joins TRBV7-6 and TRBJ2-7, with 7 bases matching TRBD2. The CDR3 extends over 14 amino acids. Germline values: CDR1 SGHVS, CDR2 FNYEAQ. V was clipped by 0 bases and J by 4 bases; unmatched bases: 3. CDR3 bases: TGTGCCAGCAGCTTAGCGGGAGGGCAGTACGAGCAGTACTTC. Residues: CASSLAGGQYEQYF.

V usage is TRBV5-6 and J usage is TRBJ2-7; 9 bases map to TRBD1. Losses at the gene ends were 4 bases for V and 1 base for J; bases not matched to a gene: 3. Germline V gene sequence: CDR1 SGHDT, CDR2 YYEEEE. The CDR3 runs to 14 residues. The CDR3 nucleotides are TGTGCCAGCAGCCGACAGGGGGTTTCCTACGAGCAGTACTTC. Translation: CASSRQGVSYEQYF.

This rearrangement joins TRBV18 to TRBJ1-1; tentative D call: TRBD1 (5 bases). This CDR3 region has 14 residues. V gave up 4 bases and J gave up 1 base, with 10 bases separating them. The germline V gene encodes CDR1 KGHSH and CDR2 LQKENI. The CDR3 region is CASSQNTGNTEAFF. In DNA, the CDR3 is TGTGCCAGCTCACAGAATACAGGGAACACTGAAGCTTTCTTT. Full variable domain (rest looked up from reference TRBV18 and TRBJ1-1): NAGVMQNPRHLVRRRGQEARLRCSPMKGHSHVYWYRQLPEEGLKFMVYLQKENIIDESGMPKERFSAEFPKEGPSILRIQQVVRGDSAAYFCASSQNTGNTEAFFGQGTRLTVV.

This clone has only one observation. The DNA of the CDR3 is TGTGCCAGCAGCTTCAGGGGCACTAACTATGGCTACACCTTC. It specifies CASSFRGTNYGYTF. This chain joins TRBV7-2 and TRBJ1-2; D is possibly TRBD1 (6 bases). This CDR3 has 14 residues. CDR1 is SGHTA, CDR2 FQGNSA, per germline. V was trimmed by 3 bases and J by 0 bases, leaving 8 bases between them.

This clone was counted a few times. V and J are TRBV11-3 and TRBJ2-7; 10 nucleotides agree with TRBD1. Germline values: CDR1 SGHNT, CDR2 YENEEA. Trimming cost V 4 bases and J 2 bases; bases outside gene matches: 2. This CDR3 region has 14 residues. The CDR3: CASSSGQGTYEQYF. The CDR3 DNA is TGTGCCAGCAGCTCGGGACAGGGGACCTACGAGCAGTACTTC. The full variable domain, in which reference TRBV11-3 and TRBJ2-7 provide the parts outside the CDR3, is EAGVVQSPRYKIIEKKQPVAFWCNPISGHNTLYWYLQNLGQGPELLIRYENEEAVDDSQLPKDRFSAERLKGVDSTLKIQPAELGDSAVYLCASSSGQGTYEQYFGPGTRLTVT.

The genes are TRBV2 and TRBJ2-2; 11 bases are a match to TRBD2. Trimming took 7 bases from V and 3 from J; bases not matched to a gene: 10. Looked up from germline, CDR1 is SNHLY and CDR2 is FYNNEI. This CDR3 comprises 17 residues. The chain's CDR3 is CASNTLAGVFDTGELFF. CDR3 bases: TGTGCCAGCAATACACTAGCGGGAGTGTTCGACACCGGGGAGCTGTTTTTT. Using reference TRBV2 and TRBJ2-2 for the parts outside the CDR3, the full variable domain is EPEVTQTPSHQVTQMGQEVILRCVPISNHLYFYWYRQILGQKVEFLVSFYNNEISEKSEIFDDQFSVERPDGSNFTLKIRSTKLEDSAMYFCASNTLAGVFDTGELFFGEGSRLTVL.

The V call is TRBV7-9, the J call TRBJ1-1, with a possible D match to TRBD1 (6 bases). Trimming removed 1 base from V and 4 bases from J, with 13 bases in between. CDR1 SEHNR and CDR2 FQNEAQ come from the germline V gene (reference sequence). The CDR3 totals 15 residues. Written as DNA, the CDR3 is TGTGCCAGCAGCTTAGTCTCAGGGGATCCCACTGAAGCTTTCTTT. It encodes CASSLVSGDPTEAFF.

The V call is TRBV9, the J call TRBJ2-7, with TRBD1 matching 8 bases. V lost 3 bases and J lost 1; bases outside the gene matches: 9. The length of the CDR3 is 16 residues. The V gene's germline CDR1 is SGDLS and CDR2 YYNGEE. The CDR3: CASSGNVDRGSYEQYF. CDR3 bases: TGTGCCAGCAGCGGAAATGTTGACAGGGGATCCTACGAGCAGTACTTC.

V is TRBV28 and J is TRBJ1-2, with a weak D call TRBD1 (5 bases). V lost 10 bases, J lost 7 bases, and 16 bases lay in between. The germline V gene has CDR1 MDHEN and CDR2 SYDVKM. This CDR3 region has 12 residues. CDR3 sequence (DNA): TGTGCCATATGGGGGGGAACGGGTGGCTACACCTTC. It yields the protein CAIWGGTGGYTF.

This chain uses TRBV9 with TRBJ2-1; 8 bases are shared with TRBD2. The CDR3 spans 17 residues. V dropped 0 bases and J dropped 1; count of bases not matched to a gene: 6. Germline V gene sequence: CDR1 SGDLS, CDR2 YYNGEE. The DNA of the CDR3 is TGTGCCAGCAGCGTAGATTTTACGGGGGGGTCCTACAATGAGCAGTTCTTC. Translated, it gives CASSVDFTGGSYNEQFF.

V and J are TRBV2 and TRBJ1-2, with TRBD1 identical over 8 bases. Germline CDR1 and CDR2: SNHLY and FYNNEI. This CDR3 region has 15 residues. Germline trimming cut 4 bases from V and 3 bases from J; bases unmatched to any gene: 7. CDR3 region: CASSAAGQVYYGYTF. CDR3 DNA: TGTGCCAGCAGTGCGGCGGGACAGGTGTACTATGGCTACACCTTC. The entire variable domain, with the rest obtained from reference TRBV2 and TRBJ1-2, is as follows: EPEVTQTPSHQVTQMGQEVILRCVPISNHLYFYWYRQILGQKVEFLVSFYNNEISEKSEIFDDQFSVERPDGSNFTLKIRSTKLEDSAMYFCASSAAGQVYYGYTFGSGTRLTVV.

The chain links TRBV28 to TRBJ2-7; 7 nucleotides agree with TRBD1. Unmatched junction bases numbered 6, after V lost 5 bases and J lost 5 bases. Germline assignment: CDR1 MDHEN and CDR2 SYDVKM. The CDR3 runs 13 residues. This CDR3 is CASSIPQGHEQYF. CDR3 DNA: TGTGCCAGCAGTATCCCACAGGGGCACGAGCAGTACTTC. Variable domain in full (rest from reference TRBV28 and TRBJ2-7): DVKVTQSSRYLVKRTGEKVFLECVQDMDHENMFWYRQDPGLGLRLIYFSYDVKMKEKGDIPEGYSVSREKKERFSLILESASTNQTSMYLCASSIPQGHEQYFGPGTRLTVT.

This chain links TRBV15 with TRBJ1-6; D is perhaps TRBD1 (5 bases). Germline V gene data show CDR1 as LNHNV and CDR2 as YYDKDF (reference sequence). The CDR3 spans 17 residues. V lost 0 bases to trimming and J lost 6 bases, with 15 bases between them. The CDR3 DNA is TGTGCCACCAGCAGAGATCGAGGAGGGGCCACTAATTCACCCCTCCACTTT. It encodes CATSRDRGGATNSPLHF.

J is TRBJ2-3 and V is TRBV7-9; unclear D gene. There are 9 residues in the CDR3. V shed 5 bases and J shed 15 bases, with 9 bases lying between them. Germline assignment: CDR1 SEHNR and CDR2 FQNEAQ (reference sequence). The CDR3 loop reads CASSPPLYF. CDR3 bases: TGTGCCAGCAGCCCCCCCTTATATTTT.

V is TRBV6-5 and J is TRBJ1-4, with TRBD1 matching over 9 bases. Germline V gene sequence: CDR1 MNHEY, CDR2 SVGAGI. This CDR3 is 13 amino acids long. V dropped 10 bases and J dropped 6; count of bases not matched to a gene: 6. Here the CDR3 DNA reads TGTGCCACCAAAGGGACAGGGTATGAAAAACTGTTTTTT. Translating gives CATKGTGYEKLFF.

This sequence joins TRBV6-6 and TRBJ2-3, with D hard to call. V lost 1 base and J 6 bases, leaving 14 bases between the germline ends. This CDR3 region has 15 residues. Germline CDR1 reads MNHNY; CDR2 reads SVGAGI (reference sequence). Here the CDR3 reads CASSYFSAARDTQYF. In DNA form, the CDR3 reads TGTGCCAGCAGTTACTTCTCCGCTGCCCGGGATACGCAGTATTTT.

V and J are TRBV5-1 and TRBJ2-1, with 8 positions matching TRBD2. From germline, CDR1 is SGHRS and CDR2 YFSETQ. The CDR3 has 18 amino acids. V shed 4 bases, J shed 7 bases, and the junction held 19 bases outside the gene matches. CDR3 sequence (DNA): TGCGCCAGCAGCCCCGCGGGGGGCGCGGGGGGCGCTAGGAATGAGCAGTTCTTC. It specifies CASSPAGGAGGARNEQFF.

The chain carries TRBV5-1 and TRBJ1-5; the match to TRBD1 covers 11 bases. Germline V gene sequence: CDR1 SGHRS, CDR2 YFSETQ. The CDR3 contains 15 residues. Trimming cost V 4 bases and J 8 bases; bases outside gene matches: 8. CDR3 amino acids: CASSTGQGAGEPQHF. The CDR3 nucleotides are TGCGCCAGCAGCACCGGACAGGGGGCCGGGGAGCCCCAGCATTTT.

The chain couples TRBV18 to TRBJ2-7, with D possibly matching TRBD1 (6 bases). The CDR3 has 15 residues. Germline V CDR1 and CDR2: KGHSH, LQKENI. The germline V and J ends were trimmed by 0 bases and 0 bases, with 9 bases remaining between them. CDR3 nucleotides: TGTGCCAGCTCACCACCGGAAGGGGGCTCCTACGAGCAGTACTTC. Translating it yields CASSPPEGGSYEQYF. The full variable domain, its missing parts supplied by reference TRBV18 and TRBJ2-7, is NAGVMQNPRHLVRRRGQEARLRCSPMKGHSHVYWYRQLPEEGLKFMVYLQKENIIDESGMPKERFSAEFPKEGPSILRIQQVVRGDSAAYFCASSPPEGGSYEQYFGPGTRLTVT.

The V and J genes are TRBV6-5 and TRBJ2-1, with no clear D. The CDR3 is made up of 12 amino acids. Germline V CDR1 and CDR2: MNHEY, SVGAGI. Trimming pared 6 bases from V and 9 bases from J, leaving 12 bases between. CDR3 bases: TGTGCCAGCAGAGCATTCTCGGGTGAGCAGTTCTTC. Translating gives CASRAFSGEQFF.

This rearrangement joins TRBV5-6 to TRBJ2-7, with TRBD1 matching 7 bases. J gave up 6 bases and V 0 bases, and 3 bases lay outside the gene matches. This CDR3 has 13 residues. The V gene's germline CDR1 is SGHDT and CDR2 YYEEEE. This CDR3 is CASSLGQGFEQYF. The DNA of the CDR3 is TGTGCCAGCAGCTTGGGACAGGGATTCGAGCAGTACTTC.

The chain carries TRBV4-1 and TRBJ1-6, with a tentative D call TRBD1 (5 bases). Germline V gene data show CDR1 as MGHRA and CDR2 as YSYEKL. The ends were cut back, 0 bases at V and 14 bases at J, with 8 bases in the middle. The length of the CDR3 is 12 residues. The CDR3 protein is CASSQDRVTLHF. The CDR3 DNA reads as TGCGCCAGCAGCCAAGACAGGGTAACCCTCCACTTT.

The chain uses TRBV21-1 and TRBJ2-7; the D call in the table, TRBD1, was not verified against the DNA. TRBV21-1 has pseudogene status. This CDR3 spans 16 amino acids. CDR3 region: CASSLGPKPSHYEQYF. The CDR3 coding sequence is TGTGCCAGCAGCCTGGGGCCCAAACCCTCCCACTACGAGCAGTACTTC.